This is a list of T cell receptor beta chains from one sample in a study of T cell responses to AZD1222 COVID-19 vaccine. Produced via immunoSEQ multiplex PCR; TCRdb's table is partial and in-frame only. Among some 150,000 clones listed, nearly 95% were seen once. The sample here was peripheral blood, taken 28 days after the second AZD1222 dose. These receptors came from an adult who received the AZD1222 COVID-19 vaccine. Each CDR3 is given with its conserved first and last residue. Each record gives: V gene, J gene, D gene, CDR3 protein. A D gene is named only where the DNA matches it firmly.

>TRBV15|TRBJ1-2|-
CATSRDIGRGVNGYTF
>TRBV14|TRBJ2-1|TRBD2
CASSQDWREGPLISSYNEQFF
>TRBV6-5|TRBJ2-2|-
CASTRWRERSGELFF
>TRBV7-2|TRBJ1-2|-
CASSLSPIEMYGYTF
>TRBV20-1|TRBJ2-7|-
CSALDGYEQHF
>TRBV27|TRBJ1-3|-
CASSYSGSARNTIYF
>TRBV19|TRBJ1-1|-
CASSSGGYTEAFF
>TRBV7-2|TRBJ1-1|TRBD1
CASSFGQGYEAFF
>TRBV19|TRBJ2-7|TRBD1
CASSIEGTGFYEQYF
>TRBV7-2|TRBJ1-4|TRBD1
CASSLVGGGNNEKLFF
>TRBV7-9|TRBJ2-1|-
CASSLALGLRSNEQFF
>TRBV3-1/TRBV3-2|TRBJ2-2|TRBD1
CASRRNPGQGANTGELFF
>TRBV11-2|TRBJ2-5|TRBD2
CASSLRTSGRERQETQYF
>TRBV30|TRBJ1-3|TRBD1
CAWSHLQGLTLSGNTIYF
>TRBV11-2|TRBJ2-4|-
CASSSIRGYTRNIQYF
>TRBV27|TRBJ2-2|TRBD2
CASSLLAGTNTGELFF
>TRBV2|TRBJ2-3|-
CASSSGSTDTQYF